The source of this T cell receptor beta chain is a study of Ad26.COV2.S vaccination and SARS-CoV-2 variants. Treatment denoted: around 19 received Ad26.COV2.S at low or high dose, single or two shots; roughly five received placebo; per-sample allocation not given. Day 63 after the first injection of vaccine or placebo was the sampling time. Per the germline V gene, CDR1 is KGHSH and CDR2 is LQKENI. The ends were cut back, 7 bases at V and 8 bases at J, with 15 bases in the middle. The CDR3 loop spans 14 amino acids. This table comes from immunoSEQ multiplex PCR, and its TCRdb copy is limited to in-frame clones, with some not included. The sample has 300,000 to 400,000 clones, roughly 85% seen once.

V and J are TRBV18 and TRBJ1-6; D remains unclear. The clonotype was recovered from a person between 18 and 60 years old who received the Ad26.COV2.S COVID-19 vaccine or a placebo. Source: peripheral blood, taken in a trial of Ad26.COV2.S vaccine versus placebo. CDR3 amino acids: CASCATGWDSPLHF. CDR3 in DNA: TGTGCCAGCTGCGCGACGGGGTGGGATTCACCCCTCCACTTT.